This T cell receptor (beta chain) was identified in a study of blood T cell repertoires in COVID-19. The wider study: Samples representing acute and convalescent COVID-19 were sourced from the United States, Italy and Spain. Sample material is recorded as cDNA or gDNA derived from T cells, B-cell-depleted T cells, or PBMCs.

Trimming left V 0 bases short and J 2 bases short, with 6 bases between. The CDR3 consists of 14 residues. Germline values: CDR1 SGDLS, CDR2 YYNGEE. Authors' analysis steps: Amplification with reference gene primers provided the estimates of nucleated cell counts. Libraries were prepared by immunoSEQ multiplex PCR; TCRdb keeps only in-frame clonotypes and omits some of them. V and J calls and clone size come straight from that table; D and trimming were deduced from the DNA. The sample carries 45,000 to 55,000 clones, around 90% recorded once. The specimen sequenced was peripheral blood. The genes are TRBV9 and TRBJ2-1, with D possibly being TRBD2 (5 bases). The origin of this receptor is a human donor in a cohort sampled during active COVID-19. DNA for the CDR3: TGTGCCAGCAGCGTAGAACTAGCCTACAATGAGCAGTTCTTC. Translating it yields CASSVELAYNEQFF.